The 30 T cell receptor beta chains listed next were all sequenced from one sample in a study of identical twins. TCRdb itself ran the 5' RACE reads through MiXCR, one entry per CDR3 protein. The table shows about 530,000 distinct CDR3 sequences, with around 15% occurring only once. The same sample was also studied in work on yellow fever vaccine responses in identical twins.

The specimen was CD4+ T cells sorted from blood. The source of these receptors is a woman between 18 and 29 years old in good health.

This clonotype appeared a few times. The chain uses TRBV6-2 or TRBV6-3 and TRBJ1-2, with D unclear. Germline V gene data show CDR1 as MNHEY and CDR2 as SVGEGT. The V gene lost 2 bases and the J gene lost 4 bases, with 17 bases spanning the gap. CDR3 length equals 16 residues. The DNA for the CDR3 is TGTGCCAGCAGTTACATTACCGGGCCCTCCGGCTATGGCTACACCTTC. Translating gives CASSYITGPSGYGYTF.

The CDR3 spells CASSSAPRETQYF. The CDR3 DNA sequence: TGTGCCAGCAGCTCGGCTCCTAGGGAGACCCAGTACTTC. The chain joins TRBV7-3 to TRBJ2-5; D gene unclear. V was pared by 4 bases and J by 5 bases, with 11 bases between. This CDR3 contains 13 residues. Germline V gene data show CDR1 as SGHTA and CDR2 as FQGTGA.

The rearrangement links TRBV5-1 to TRBJ1-2; 7 bases line up with TRBD1. The CDR3 extends over 14 amino acids. V trimming: 0 bases; J trimming: 8 bases; junction bases outside the gene matches: 7. Germline lookup yields CDR1 SGHRS and CDR2 YFSETQ. The CDR3 region has the DNA TGCGCCAGCAGCTTGGAGGGGGCCGCCTCGGGCTACACCTTC. Protein: CASSLEGAASGYTF. Full variable domain (remainder filled in from reference TRBV5-1 and TRBJ1-2): KAGVTQTPRYLIKTRGQQVTLSCSPISGHRSVSWYQQTPGQGLQFLFEYFSETQRNKGNFPGRFSGRQFSNSRSEMNVSTLELGDSALYLCASSLEGAASGYTFGSGTRLTVV.

The chain couples TRBV12-3 or TRBV12-4 to TRBJ2-7; maybe TRBD2 (5 bases). V gave up 3 bases and J gave up 3 bases, with 9 bases separating them. There are 13 residues in the CDR3. The CDR3, as DNA: TGTGCCAGCAGTTTTTGGACTGGCTACGAGCAGTACTTC. The encoded protein is CASSFWTGYEQYF.

The table lists this clonotype with a count of one. The chain uses TRBV7-4 and TRBJ1-2; D uncertain. Germline assignment: CDR1 SGHVT and CDR2 SQSDAQ. Trimming took 9 bases from V and 6 from J, leaving 14 bases between them. The CDR3 runs 12 residues. The CDR3 reads CAREGTVNGYTF. The CDR3 nucleotides read TGTGCCAGGGAGGGTACAGTAAATGGCTACACCTTC.

On this clonotype itself: The junction departs from germline at one end; a sequencing error may be responsible. The chain combines TRBV6-1 with TRBJ2-5; D is ambiguous. This CDR3 is 12 amino acids long. Germline V CDR1 and CDR2: MNHNS, SASEGT. CDR3 in DNA: TGTGCCAGCAAGACTGGGAAAGAGAGCCAGTACTTC. As protein: CASKTGKESQYF.

The rearrangement links TRBV12-3 or TRBV12-4 to TRBJ2-5, with no clear D. Trimming removed 1 base from V and 5 bases from J, with 17 bases in between. The CDR3 runs to 16 residues. The CDR3 reads CASSLGGNLSGETQYF. The CDR3 DNA reads as TGTGCCAGCAGTTTAGGTGGGAATTTATCTGGGGAGACCCAGTACTTC.

The sample holds a few counts of this clonotype. The rearrangement uses TRBV12-3 or TRBV12-4 and TRBJ2-1, with 10 bases matching TRBD2. This CDR3 is 13 amino acids long. With 6 bases clipped from V and 9 bases from J, the junction kept 5 bases outside the gene matches. CDR3 protein: CASSSGLAAEQFF. The DNA for the CDR3 is TGTGCCAGCAGCTCCGGACTAGCGGCTGAGCAGTTCTTC.

This chain uses TRBV7-8 with TRBJ2-2, with 8 bases fitting TRBD1. V was clipped by 4 bases and J by 4 bases; unmatched bases: 5. Germline CDR1 SGHVS, CDR2 FQNEAQ. The CDR3 runs to 15 residues. CDR3 sequence reads: CASSWYRGSTGELFF. CDR3 DNA sequence: TGTGCCAGCAGCTGGTACAGGGGGAGCACCGGGGAGCTGTTTTTT.

This clonotype has a handful of counts. V gene TRBV12-3 or TRBV12-4 combines with J gene TRBJ1-1, with D uncertain. The CDR3 runs 13 residues. V was trimmed by 6 bases and J by 3 bases, leaving 11 bases between them. The CDR3 nucleotides are TGTGCCAGCAGGGCAGGACTAGACACTGAAGCTTTCTTT. This translates into CASRAGLDTEAFF.

The chain links TRBV5-1 to TRBJ2-5; D unclear. CDR3 size: 14 residues. Deletions cut 1 base from V and 2 bases from J, with 9 bases between. Germline V gives CDR1 SGHRS, CDR2 YFSETQ. The CDR3 reads CASSLSPIQETQYF. CDR3 bases: TGCGCCAGCAGCTTGAGCCCGATACAAGAGACCCAGTACTTC.

This clonotype was found a few times. This sequence joins TRBV7-6 and TRBJ2-1; D is unresolved. The CDR3 contains 15 residues. Trimming took 5 bases from V and 4 from J, leaving 15 bases between them. Germline loops: CDR1 SGHVS, CDR2 FNYEAQ. The CDR3 reads CASSPEQRRYNEQFF. The CDR3 DNA reads as TGTGCCAGCAGCCCCGAACAGCGCAGATACAATGAGCAGTTCTTC.

The rearrangement joins TRBV6-2 or TRBV6-3 to TRBJ1-2; D gene unclear. The length of the CDR3 is 12 residues. Germline lookup yields CDR1 MNHEY and CDR2 SVGEGT. Trimming left V 0 bases short and J 7 bases short, with 6 bases between. The CDR3 is CASSYSRAGYTF. The CDR3 coding sequence is TGTGCCAGCAGTTACTCGAGGGCTGGCTACACCTTC.

The chain has TRBV5-1 and TRBJ2-1; D call uncertain. The CDR3 is 12 residues long. V was shortened by 5 bases and J by 8 bases, with 11 bases between the two germline ends. CDR1 is SGHRS and CDR2 is YFSETQ in the germline V gene. CDR3 DNA sequence: TGCGCCAGCAGTAAAGGTTCCCATGAGCAGTTCTTC. Translation gives CASSKGSHEQFF.

The chain employs TRBV7-8 and TRBJ2-1; 9 nucleotides align to TRBD1. The trim removed 4 bases at V and 5 bases at J, leaving 0 bases unmatched. The length of the CDR3 is 13 residues. Germline CDR1 and CDR2: SGHVS and FQNEAQ. CDR3 residues: CASSWDRDNEQFF. The CDR3 DNA is TGTGCCAGCAGCTGGGACAGGGACAATGAGCAGTTCTTC. The entire variable domain, with the rest obtained from reference TRBV7-8 and TRBJ2-1, is as follows: GAGVSQSPRYKVAKRGQDVALRCDPISGHVSLFWYQQALGQGPEFLTYFQNEAQLDKSGLPSDRFFAERPEGSVSTLKIQRTQQEDSAVYLCASSWDRDNEQFFGPGTRLTVL.

The chain combines TRBV10-3 with TRBJ2-3; 8 positions agree with TRBD2. The junction had 8 bases not matched to a gene; V was cut back by 6 bases and J by 6 bases. CDR3 length: 14 residues. From germline, CDR1 is ENHRY and CDR2 SYGVKD. Here the CDR3 reads CAISERETSDTQYF. CDR3 nucleotide sequence: TGTGCCATCAGCGAGCGGGAGACATCTGATACGCAGTATTTT.

This clonotype has a count of ten or more. V usage is TRBV29-1 and J usage is TRBJ2-1, with TRBD2 matching 11 bases. V shed 6 bases, J shed 8 bases, and the junction held 9 bases outside the gene matches. The CDR3 runs to 14 residues. Germline lookup yields CDR1 SQVTM and CDR2 ANQGSEA. The CDR3 is CSVGTSGSLYEQFF. In nucleotides, the CDR3 is TGCAGCGTCGGAACTAGCGGGAGCCTCTATGAGCAGTTCTTC.

This clonotype showed up many times. The genes are TRBV12-3 or TRBV12-4 and TRBJ1-3; D unclear. Deletions cut 6 bases from V and 0 bases from J, with 9 bases between. There are 14 residues in the CDR3. The CDR3 DNA follows: TGTGCCAGCAGACCCGGGTACTCTGGAAACACCATATATTTT. It encodes CASRPGYSGNTIYF.

The rearrangement links TRBV6-5 to TRBJ2-7; unclear D gene. This CDR3 is built from 13 residues. The V and J ends lost 0 bases and 8 bases respectively, with 11 bases between them. The germline CDR1 and CDR2 sequences are MNHEY and SVGAGI. CDR3 loop: CASSYSPENKQYF. CDR3 nucleotides: TGTGCCAGCAGTTACTCCCCGGAGAACAAGCAGTACTTC.

The chain recombines TRBV5-1 with TRBJ2-5; the D gene is possibly TRBD1 (5 bases). V lost 0 bases and J 1 base, leaving 13 bases between the germline ends. The CDR3 runs to 16 residues. Germline CDR1 SGHRS, CDR2 YFSETQ. The CDR3 loop is CASSLVSGISQETQYF. The DNA for the CDR3 is TGCGCCAGCAGCTTGGTGTCAGGGATATCCCAAGAGACCCAGTACTTC.

The chain is built from TRBV7-8 and TRBJ2-3, with 7 bases matching TRBD2. This CDR3 is built from 16 residues. Per the germline V gene, CDR1 is SGHVS and CDR2 is FQNEAQ. V shed 4 bases and J 4 bases; nucleotides not matched to a gene: 11. The CDR3 coding sequence is TGTGCCAGCAGCTCCCTCAGCGGGATCGGACCAGATACGCAGTATTTT. Amino acid sequence: CASSSLSGIGPDTQYF.

The chain joins TRBV20-1 to TRBJ2-1; 8 bases agree with TRBD2. This CDR3 is 14 amino acids long. J was trimmed by 7 bases and V by 2 bases; bases with no gene match: 7. CDR1 DFQATT and CDR2 SNEGSKA come from the germline V gene (reference sequence). In nucleotides, the CDR3 is TGCAGTGCTAGATCGGGACTAGGTCGGAATGAGCAGTTCTTC. Protein product: CSARSGLGRNEQFF.

The rearrangement joins TRBV6-2 or TRBV6-3 to TRBJ1-5, with a possible D match to TRBD1 (6 bases). The V gene's germline CDR1 is MNHEY and CDR2 SVGEGT. The CDR3 sequence is 16 residues long. CDR3 residues: CATEGVRTGGNQPQHF. The CDR3 coding sequence is TGTGCTACCGAGGGGGTCCGAACCGGGGGCAATCAGCCCCAGCATTTT.

V and J are TRBV18 and TRBJ2-7, with 11 bases lining up with TRBD1. The ends lost 5 bases at V and 0 bases at J; junction bases unmatched: 9. The germline gives CDR1 KGHSH, CDR2 LQKENI. This CDR3 comprises 17 residues. The CDR3 here is CASSLGQGAGLSYEQYV. The CDR3 DNA sequence: TGTGCCAGCTCATTAGGACAGGGGGCCGGACTCTCCTACGAGCAGTACGTC.

This clonotype was found many times. V is TRBV14 and J is TRBJ2-1, with D possibly TRBD2 on 5 matching bases. This CDR3 has 15 amino acids. Looked up from germline, CDR1 is SGHDN and CDR2 is FVKESK. V gave up 2 bases and J gave up 0 bases, with 8 bases separating them. CDR3 protein: CASSQLASSYNEQFF. CDR3 coding DNA: TGTGCCAGCAGCCAACTAGCTAGCTCCTACAATGAGCAGTTCTTC.

The V gene is TRBV3-1, the J gene TRBJ1-1, with D possibly being TRBD1 (5 bases). The germline CDR1 and CDR2 sequences are LGHDT and YNNKEL (reference sequence). The CDR3 is 14 residues long. Trimming took off 6 bases at V and 0 bases at J, with 11 bases between the two ends. In DNA form, the CDR3 reads TGTGCCAGCAGTCACGGGACGCTGAACACTGAAGCTTTCTTT. It specifies CASSHGTLNTEAFF.

The chain recombines TRBV12-3 or TRBV12-4 with TRBJ1-2, with TRBD1 matching over 7 bases. J lost 6 bases, V lost 7 bases, and 8 bases had no gene match. The CDR3 covers 13 residues. The CDR3 spells CASTRTGNNGYTF. DNA of the CDR3: TGTGCCAGCACCCGGACAGGCAATAATGGCTACACCTTC.

This clonotype came up a few times. V is TRBV7-9 and J is TRBJ1-4; D is undetermined. Germline CDR1 and CDR2: SEHNR and FQNEAQ (reference sequence). The V end lost 3 bases, the J end lost 0 bases, and 5 bases lay between the germline ends. The CDR3 has 14 amino acids. CDR3 amino acids: CASSFLTTNEKLFF. CDR3 nucleotide sequence: TGTGCCAGCAGCTTTCTGACAACTAATGAAAAACTGTTTTTT.

The rearrangement links TRBV25-1 to TRBJ2-5; D is possibly TRBD2 (5 bases). Per the germline V gene, CDR1 is MGHDK and CDR2 is SYGVNS. The CDR3 is 18 amino acids. V lost 1 base to trimming and J lost 5 bases, with 23 bases between them. CDR3 bases: TGTGCCAGCAGTGAATTTACCCCGAATAGGAGGTATAGGGAGACCCAGTACTTC. Translating gives CASSEFTPNRRYRETQYF. Variable domain in full (rest from reference TRBV25-1 and TRBJ2-5): EADIYQTPRYLVIGTGKKITLECSQTMGHDKMYWYQQDPGMELHLIHYSYGVNSTEKGDLSSESTVSRIRTEHFPLTLESARPSHTSQYLCASSEFTPNRRYRETQYFGPGTRLLVL.

This clonotype was seen more than once but under ten times. This rearrangement joins TRBV20-1 to TRBJ2-2; D uncertain. CDR1 is DFQATT, CDR2 SNEGSKA, per germline (reference sequence). This CDR3 contains 15 residues. Trimming removed 3 bases from V and 0 bases from J, with 11 bases in between. CDR3 sequence (DNA): TGCAGTGCTAGTCTACGACACGCGAACACCGGGGAGCTGTTTTTT. Protein product: CSASLRHANTGELFF.